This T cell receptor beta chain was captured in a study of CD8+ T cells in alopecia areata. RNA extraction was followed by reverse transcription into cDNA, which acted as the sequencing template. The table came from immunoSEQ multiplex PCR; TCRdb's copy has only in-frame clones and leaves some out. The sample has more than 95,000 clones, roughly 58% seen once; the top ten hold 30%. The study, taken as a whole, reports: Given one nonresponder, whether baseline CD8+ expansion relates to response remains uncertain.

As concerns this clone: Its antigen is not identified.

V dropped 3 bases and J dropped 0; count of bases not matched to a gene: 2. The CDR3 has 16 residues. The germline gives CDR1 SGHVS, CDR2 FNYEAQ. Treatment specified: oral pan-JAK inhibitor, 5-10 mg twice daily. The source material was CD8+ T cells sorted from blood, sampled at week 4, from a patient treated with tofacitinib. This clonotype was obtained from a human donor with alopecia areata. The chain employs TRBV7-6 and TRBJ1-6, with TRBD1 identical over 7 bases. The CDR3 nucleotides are TGTGCCAGCAGCTTGAGGGACAGCTCCTATAATTCACCCCTCCACTTT. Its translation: CASSLRDSSYNSPLHF.